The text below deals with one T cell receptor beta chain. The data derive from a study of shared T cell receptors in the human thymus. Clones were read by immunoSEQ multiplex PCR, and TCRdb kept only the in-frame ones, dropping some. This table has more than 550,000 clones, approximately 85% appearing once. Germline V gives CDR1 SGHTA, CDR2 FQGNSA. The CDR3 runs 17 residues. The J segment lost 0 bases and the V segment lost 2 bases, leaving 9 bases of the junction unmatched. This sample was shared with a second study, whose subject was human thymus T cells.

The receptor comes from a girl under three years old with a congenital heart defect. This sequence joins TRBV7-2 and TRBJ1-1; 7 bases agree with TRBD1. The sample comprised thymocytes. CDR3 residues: CASSLSQAGGMNTEAFF. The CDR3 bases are TGTGCCAGCAGCTTATCTCAGGCAGGGGGGATGAACACTGAAGCTTTCTTT.